This T cell receptor beta chain was identified in a study of regulatory T cells in long-lasting Graves disease. Time point of the sample: newly diagnosed GD, antithyroid drugs for less than 3 months. RNA extracted from PBMCs served as the sequencing template. Arm-PCR with iRepertoire HTBI primers amplified the CDR3 regions for these TCR beta libraries. TCRdb called the multiplex PCR reads again in MiXCR, with one record for every CDR3 protein. The table has 300,000 to 400,000 distinct CDR3 sequences, approximately 16% seen once. This CDR3 has 17 residues. After removal of 2 bases from V and 4 bases from J, the junction contained 6 bases not matched to a gene. Germline V lookup: CDR1 SGDLS, CDR2 YYNGEE. This sample was shared with a second study, whose subject was T cells in Graves' hyperthyroidism and ophthalmopathy. That report notes: Patients aged 18 to 65 had newly diagnosed hyperthyroidism lasting under 2 months.

This clonotype was sampled from a middle-aged man with Graves disease. The chain recombines TRBV9 with TRBJ2-2; 12 bases are a match to TRBD2. This specimen consisted of peripheral blood mononuclear cells (PBMCs), obtained at new diagnosis, from a patient treated with antithyroid drugs. CDR3 coding DNA: TGTGCCAGCAGCGTCGGAACTAGCGGGGGGCTCACCGGGGAGCTGTTTTTT. The encoded protein is CASSVGTSGGLTGELFF. Drawing the rest from reference TRBV9 and TRBJ2-2, the complete variable domain is DSGVTQTPKHLITATGQRVTLRCSPRSGDLSVYWYQQSLDQGLQFLIQYYNGEERAKGNILERFSAQQFPDLHSELNLSSLELGDSALYFCASSVGTSGGLTGELFFGEGSRLTVL.